These 30 T cell receptor beta chains were sequenced from one sample in a study of beta chain features in type 1 diabetes. The investigators reverse transcribed all of the isolated RNA, so they sequenced expressed TCRB transcripts. Libraries were prepared by immunoSEQ multiplex PCR; TCRdb keeps only in-frame clonotypes and omits some of them. The sample consists of under 450,000 clones, about 16% of them appearing once. The sample comprised naive CD4+ T cells from blood. Receptors originate from a woman between 18 and 29 years old in good health.

This clone came up a few times. DNA for the CDR3: TGTGCCAGCAGCGTTAGCGGGAGCAGGGACAATGAGCAGTTCTTC. Its protein is CASSVSGSRDNEQFF. The chain couples TRBV5-4 to TRBJ2-1; 9 bases align to TRBD2. The germline gives CDR1 SGHNT, CDR2 YYREEE (reference sequence). V shed 4 bases and J 5 bases; nucleotides not matched to a gene: 7. This CDR3 region has 15 residues.

This clone was observed a few times. The rearrangement links TRBV30 to TRBJ1-2; unclear D gene. The length of the CDR3 is 11 residues. Trimming took off 3 bases at V and 10 bases at J, with 12 bases between the two ends. The germline gives CDR1 GTSNPN, CDR2 SVGIG (reference sequence). CDR3 bases: TGTGCCTGGAGCGTCCTAAGTGCCTACACCTTC. Translating gives CAWSVLSAYTF.

The gene calls are TRBV28 and TRBJ2-7, with a tentative D call TRBD2 (6 bases). CDR1 MDHEN and CDR2 SYDVKM come from the germline V gene. There are 14 residues in the CDR3. V lost 2 bases to trimming and J lost 5 bases, with 13 bases between them. The CDR3 sequence: CASSLPGVHNEQYF. CDR3 sequence (DNA): TGTGCCAGCAGTTTACCGGGAGTTCACAACGAGCAGTACTTC. Supplemented by reference TRBV28 and TRBJ2-7, the full variable domain reads DVKVTQSSRYLVKRTGEKVFLECVQDMDHENMFWYRQDPGLGLRLIYFSYDVKMKEKGDIPEGYSVSREKKERFSLILESASTNQTSMYLCASSLPGVHNEQYFGPGTRLTVT.

This clone was found a few times. The V gene is TRBV19, the J gene TRBJ2-7, with TRBD2 identical over 11 bases. Germline loops: CDR1 LNHDA, CDR2 SQIVND (reference sequence). The CDR3 covers 15 residues. V shed 3 bases and J 4 bases; nucleotides not matched to a gene: 5. The CDR3 spells CASSIRLAGPYEQYF. The DNA of the CDR3 is TGTGCCAGTAGTATTCGACTAGCGGGACCTTACGAGCAGTACTTC.

This clone was seen once. V gene TRBV5-4 combines with J gene TRBJ2-2, with 9 bases aligning to TRBD2. CDR1 SGHNT and CDR2 YYREEE come from the germline V gene (reference sequence). This CDR3 has 15 amino acids. With 4 bases clipped from V and 4 bases from J, the junction kept 5 bases outside the gene matches. CDR3 coding DNA: TGTGCCAGCAGCGCGGGAGGGCCGAGCACCGGGGAGCTGTTTTTT. It specifies CASSAGGPSTGELFF.

This clone was seen a handful of times. The gene calls are TRBV29-1 and TRBJ2-1; 7 bases line up with TRBD1. V lost 7 bases, J lost 6 bases, and 12 bases stayed unmatched. The CDR3 is made up of 14 amino acids. Germline V CDR1 and CDR2: SQVTM, ANQGSEA. Here the CDR3 reads CSAAGGSPANEQFF. The CDR3 DNA reads TGCAGCGCAGCAGGGGGAAGCCCCGCCAATGAGCAGTTCTTC.

The chain couples TRBV4-2 to TRBJ2-3, with 8 bases that match TRBD2. Germline values: CDR1 LGHNA, CDR2 YNFKEQ. J gave up 6 bases and V 0 bases, and 11 bases lay outside the gene matches. The CDR3 runs to 17 residues. CDR3 region: CASSQDRLAGPKDTQYF. CDR3 in DNA: TGTGCCAGCAGCCAAGATCGGTTAGCGGGGCCCAAGGATACGCAGTATTTT.

The chain links TRBV29-1 to TRBJ1-1; 8 bases are shared with TRBD1. V lost 5 bases, J lost 4 bases, and 6 bases stayed unmatched. CDR3 size: 13 residues. The germline V gene encodes CDR1 SQVTM and CDR2 ANQGSEA. The CDR3 DNA follows: TGCAGCGTTTATGACAGGGGTGGCACTGAAGCTTTCTTT. This sequence encodes CSVYDRGGTEAFF.

This clone has only a few counts. The chain recombines TRBV28 with TRBJ1-2; D unresolved. Germline loops: CDR1 MDHEN, CDR2 SYDVKM. This CDR3 spans 13 amino acids. V gave up 3 bases and J gave up 1 base, with 6 bases separating them. This chain's CDR3 is CASSLRSNYGYTF. The CDR3, as DNA: TGTGCCAGCAGTTTGAGAAGTAACTATGGCTACACCTTC.

V gene TRBV11-2 combines with J gene TRBJ2-1; the D gene is possibly TRBD2 (6 bases). V was trimmed by 5 bases and J by 13 bases, leaving 15 bases between them. Germline values: CDR1 SGHAT, CDR2 FQNNGV. This CDR3 has 12 amino acids. The CDR3 DNA reads as TGTGCCAGCAGCGGTCAGGGACTTACACAGTTCTTC. Amino acid sequence: CASSGQGLTQFF.

J is TRBJ2-1 and V is TRBV29-1; 10 nucleotides align to TRBD2. The germline V gene encodes CDR1 SQVTM and CDR2 ANQGSEA. Trimming took 7 bases from V and 7 from J; bases not matched to a gene: 13. The CDR3 has 15 amino acids. DNA of the CDR3: TGCAGCGCCCGAGCGGGAGGGCCGGTCGGAAATGAGCAGTTCTTC. This gives the protein CSARAGGPVGNEQFF.

In this sample, this clone turned up a few times. The CDR3 DNA follows: TGTGCCACCCAGACATCCATGATCTATGGCTACACCTTC. Residues: CATQTSMIYGYTF. The rearrangement joins TRBV28 to TRBJ1-2; D is unclear. Germline V lookup: CDR1 MDHEN, CDR2 SYDVKM. This CDR3 spans 13 amino acids. Trimming took off 10 bases at V and 4 bases at J, with 16 bases between the two ends.

The CDR3 nucleotides are TGCAGCGTAGCTGGGACTAGCGGGAGCCACGAGCAGTACTTC. Translating gives CSVAGTSGSHEQYF. The rearrangement uses TRBV29-1 and TRBJ2-5; 14 nucleotides match TRBD2. The DNA end lines up better with TRBJ2-7; the J call may be wrong. This CDR3 has 14 amino acids. Germline lookup yields CDR1 SQVTM and CDR2 ANQGSEA.

This clone was detected only a few times. This chain joins TRBV27 and TRBJ2-7; 12 bases are a match to TRBD2. Trimming took 8 bases from V and 5 from J; bases not matched to a gene: 10. Germline CDR1 and CDR2: MNHEY and SMNVEV (reference sequence). The CDR3 totals 15 residues. CDR3 nucleotide sequence: TGTGCCAGCCTTTCCTGGACTAGCGGGAAGAACGAGCAGTACTTC. Residues: CASLSWTSGKNEQYF.

This clone was counted between two and nine times. The CDR3 reads CASSPQGGGDPGELFF. The CDR3 DNA reads TGCGCCAGCAGCCCCCAGGGCGGGGGCGATCCCGGGGAGCTGTTTTTT. The chain links TRBV4-3 to TRBJ2-2; weak D call: TRBD2 (7 bases). The CDR3 has 16 amino acids. Germline-derived CDR1 and CDR2 are LGHNA and YSLEER. V shed 4 bases and J shed 6 bases, with 18 bases lying between them.

This clone was seen only a few times. The chain couples TRBV5-1 to TRBJ1-5; 7 nucleotides match TRBD1. V trimming: 0 bases; J trimming: 4 bases; junction bases outside the gene matches: 1. Germline CDR1 SGHRS, CDR2 YFSETQ. The CDR3 totals 14 residues. In DNA, the CDR3 is TGCGCCAGCAGCTTGGCGACAGGGAATCAGCCCCAGCATTTT. Protein sequence: CASSLATGNQPQHF. The full variable domain, in which reference TRBV5-1 and TRBJ1-5 provide the parts outside the CDR3, is KAGVTQTPRYLIKTRGQQVTLSCSPISGHRSVSWYQQTPGQGLQFLFEYFSETQRNKGNFPGRFSGRQFSNSRSEMNVSTLELGDSALYLCASSLATGNQPQHFGDGTRLSIL.

This clone was seen only a few times. This chain joins TRBV7-2 and TRBJ1-2, with D uncertain. Germline V gene sequence: CDR1 SGHTA, CDR2 FQGNSA. The CDR3 runs to 14 residues. Deletions cut 5 bases from V and 4 bases from J, with 14 bases between. The CDR3 DNA reads TGTGCCAGCAGCCCCCTGGGAGGACGCTATGGCTACACCTTC. The encoded protein is CASSPLGGRYGYTF.

A few counts support this clone. Other nucleotide sequences from this sample produce the same CDR3. The J gene is TRBJ1-1, the V gene TRBV18; TRBD1 might be the D (5 bases). In germline, CDR1 is KGHSH, CDR2 LQKENI. V was shortened by 3 bases and J by 1 base, with 6 bases between the two germline ends. The CDR3 length is 13 residues. CDR3 in amino acids: CASSPGGNTEAFF. CDR3 bases: TGTGCCAGCTCACCGGGGGGGAACACTGAAGCTTTCTTT.

This clone was observed a few times. The V and J genes are TRBV11-1 and TRBJ2-3; 7 bases are a match to TRBD2. Germline CDR1 SGHAT, CDR2 FQDESV (reference sequence). This CDR3 has 13 amino acids. The ends lost 4 bases at V and 7 bases at J; junction bases unmatched: 5. The chain's CDR3 is CASSSERENTQYF. The CDR3 DNA reads TGTGCCAGCAGCTCCGAGCGGGAAAATACGCAGTATTTT.

This clone was detected a few times. V is TRBV2 and J is TRBJ2-1; TRBD1 matches 10 bases. The CDR3 spans 16 residues. Germline V gene lookup returns CDR1 SNHLY and CDR2 FYNNEI. Germline trimming cut 3 bases from V and 3 bases from J; bases unmatched to any gene: 5. The CDR3 spells CASSEGWTGGYNEQFF. CDR3 sequence (DNA): TGTGCCAGCAGTGAGGGTTGGACAGGGGGCTACAATGAGCAGTTCTTC.

This clone was seen only a few times. Other DNA sequences in the same sample also yield this CDR3. CDR3 sequence: CSARRQETQYF. Here the CDR3 DNA reads TGCAGTGCTAGACGGCAAGAGACCCAGTACTTC. This chain links TRBV20-1 with TRBJ2-5; no firm D call. This CDR3 spans 11 amino acids. The germline gives CDR1 DFQATT, CDR2 SNEGSKA (reference sequence). V gave up 2 bases and J gave up 2 bases, with 3 bases separating them.

This clone came up a few times. The CDR3 is CASSSVRDKNTEAFF. CDR3 in DNA: TGTGCCAGCAGCTCGGTGAGGGACAAGAACACTGAAGCTTTCTTT. The chain recombines TRBV5-4 with TRBJ1-1, with a weak D call TRBD1 (6 bases). Germline CDR1 SGHNT, CDR2 YYREEE (reference sequence). The CDR3 has 15 amino acids. The germline V and J ends were trimmed by 3 bases and 1 base, with 13 bases remaining between them.

The chain links TRBV9 to TRBJ2-7, with TRBD2 matching 7 bases. V shed 2 bases, J shed 0 bases, and the junction held 8 bases outside the gene matches. The CDR3 sequence is 16 residues long. Germline V lookup: CDR1 SGDLS, CDR2 YYNGEE. Here the CDR3 DNA reads TGTGCCAGCAGCGTGAGGGCTAGCGGCTACTCCTACGAGCAGTACTTC. Its translation is CASSVRASGYSYEQYF.

This chain links TRBV6-5 with TRBJ2-7, with 9 bases that match TRBD1. CDR1 and CDR2 (germline): MNHEY, SVGAGI. The CDR3 has 15 residues. With V trimmed by 5 bases and J by 1 base, 6 bases remained unmatched. Here the CDR3 reads CASSTHGTGSYEQYF. The CDR3 DNA reads as TGTGCCAGCAGTACCCACGGGACAGGGTCCTACGAGCAGTACTTC.

The J gene is TRBJ2-7, the V gene TRBV4-2, with 8 bases lining up with TRBD2. The trim removed 7 bases at V and 4 bases at J, leaving 6 bases unmatched. There are 13 residues in the CDR3. The germline gives CDR1 LGHNA, CDR2 YNFKEQ. The CDR3, as DNA: TGTGCCAGCAACAACGGGAGGGGGTACGAGCAGTACTTC. Translating it yields CASNNGRGYEQYF.

This clone showed up just a few times. This chain links TRBV18 with TRBJ2-3; 8 bases match TRBD1. The length of the CDR3 is 15 residues. Losses at the gene ends were 3 bases for V and 3 bases for J; bases not matched to a gene: 5. Germline-derived CDR1 and CDR2 are KGHSH and LQKENI. CDR3 DNA sequence: TGTGCCAGCTCACCGAGGACAGGGAAAACAGATACGCAGTATTTT. Translating gives CASSPRTGKTDTQYF.

The sample holds a few counts of this clone. For the CDR3, the DNA is TGTGCCAGCAGCTTAGCTAGCGCAAATTACAATGAGCAGTTCTTC. It translates to CASSLASANYNEQFF. The chain joins TRBV7-3 to TRBJ2-1; possible D gene TRBD2, 6 bases. From germline, CDR1 is SGHTA and CDR2 FQGTGA. The CDR3 is 15 residues long. V was pared by 2 bases and J by 4 bases, with 12 bases between.

The chain has TRBV6-6 and TRBJ2-2, with a possible D match to TRBD2 (6 bases). Germline V lookup: CDR1 MNHNY, CDR2 SVGAGI (reference sequence). Trimming stripped 6 bases from V and 7 bases from J, with 15 bases between. The CDR3 has 14 residues. CDR3 bases: TGTGCCAGCAGGCCGGGACTCTCCGGCGGGGAGCTGTTTTTT. It yields the protein CASRPGLSGGELFF.

This clone was recorded a few times. The V call is TRBV21-1, the J call TRBJ2-5; the table's D call, TRBD1, has no DNA check behind it. TRBV21-1 corresponds to a pseudogene. The CDR3 has 16 amino acids. CDR3 residues: CASSLTDRANQETQYF. CDR3 DNA sequence: TGTGCCAGCAGCCTTACGGACAGGGCCAACCAAGAGACCCAGTACTTC.

This clone was observed a handful of times. The chain employs TRBV29-1 and TRBJ2-7; TRBD1 agrees at 7 bases. The length of the CDR3 is 14 residues. V was clipped by 7 bases and J by 6 bases; unmatched bases: 15. Per the germline V gene, CDR1 is SQVTM and CDR2 is ANQGSEA. The CDR3 DNA is TGCAGCGCCAGACAGGGTCTTTGGGGTCGCGAGCAGTACTTC. It yields the protein CSARQGLWGREQYF.